The 25 T cell receptor beta chains given below trace back to one sample, sequenced in a study of identical twins. TCRdb reprocessed the 5' RACE reads via MiXCR and lists one record per CDR3 protein. Found here are around 570,000 distinct CDR3 sequences, over 8.5% of them singletons; the top ten hold around 3.1%. The same data also contributed to another study, on yellow fever vaccine responses in identical twins.

Sequences were obtained from PBMCs. Receptors originate from a woman between 18 and 29 years old in good health.

Only a few counts were recorded for this clonotype. V is TRBV4-3 and J is TRBJ2-5, with TRBD2 as a possible D gene (6 bases). The germline CDR1 and CDR2 sequences are LGHNA and YSLEER. The ends were cut back, 1 base at V and 6 bases at J, with 12 bases in the middle. There are 14 residues in the CDR3. CDR3 in amino acids: CASSQVSGPKTQYF. The CDR3 region has the DNA TGCGCCAGCAGCCAAGTTAGCGGTCCTAAGACCCAGTACTTC.

This clonotype was observed a handful of times. V is TRBV10-2 and J is TRBJ2-7, with TRBD2 as a possible D gene (6 bases). The germline V gene has CDR1 WSHSY and CDR2 SAAADI. V was shortened by 7 bases and J by 0 bases, with 19 bases between the two germline ends. This CDR3 is 16 amino acids long. This CDR3 reads CASTTPWGVFSYEQYF. The CDR3, as DNA: TGCGCCAGCACTACTCCCTGGGGGGTATTCTCCTACGAGCAGTACTTC.

The V gene is TRBV20-1, the J gene TRBJ2-1; D is perhaps TRBD1 or TRBD2 (5 bases each). The V end lost 0 bases, the J end lost 0 bases, and 15 bases lay between the germline ends. The CDR3 loop spans 17 amino acids. CDR1 and CDR2 (germline): DFQATT, SNEGSKA (reference sequence). The CDR3 loop reads CSARDSGRYDSYNEQFF. CDR3 DNA sequence: TGCAGTGCTAGAGATTCGGGACGGTATGACTCCTACAATGAGCAGTTCTTC.

The genes are TRBV15 and TRBJ2-1; weak D call: TRBD1 (5 bases). Germline V gives CDR1 LNHNV, CDR2 YYDKDF (reference sequence). Deletions cut 0 bases from V and 4 bases from J, with 13 bases between. This CDR3 spans 16 amino acids. CDR3 amino acids: CATSRDRGAGYNEQFF. CDR3 coding DNA: TGTGCCACCAGCAGAGATAGGGGTGCCGGTTACAATGAGCAGTTCTTC. The complete variable domain, with remaining parts taken from reference TRBV15 and TRBJ2-1, reads DAMVIQNPRYQVTQFGKPVTLSCSQTLNHNVMYWYQQKSSQAPKLLFHYYDKDFNNEADTPDNFQSRRPNTSFCFLDIRSPGLGDTAMYLCATSRDRGAGYNEQFFGPGTRLTVL.

This clonotype was counted a single time. This chain uses TRBV2 with TRBJ2-5, with unresolved D. Germline assignment: CDR1 SNHLY and CDR2 FYNNEI. This CDR3 region has 14 residues. Deletions cut 3 bases from V and 5 bases from J, with 13 bases between. The CDR3 DNA is TGTGCCAGCAGTGATGGCAGGTCCGTCGAGACCCAGTACTTC. As protein: CASSDGRSVETQYF.

The chain employs TRBV6-2 or TRBV6-3 and TRBJ1-1; D uncertain. Germline V CDR1 and CDR2: MNHEY, SVGEGT. The V end lost 6 bases, the J end lost 5 bases, and 13 bases lay between the germline ends. The CDR3 length is 13 residues. CDR3 sequence: CASSLPPGTEAFF. The CDR3 bases are TGTGCCAGCAGCCTCCCCCCGGGGACTGAAGCTTTCTTT.

The V call is TRBV20-1, the J call TRBJ2-1; 14 nucleotides match TRBD2. CDR3 length: 15 residues. V shed 5 bases and J 9 bases; nucleotides not matched to a gene: 9. Germline CDR1 reads DFQATT; CDR2 reads SNEGSKA (reference sequence). The CDR3 sequence: CSASSGTSGSGEQFF. The CDR3 region has the DNA TGCAGTGCTTCATCCGGGACTAGCGGGAGCGGTGAGCAGTTCTTC.

Regarding this clonotype: This may be a read error, as it is one base from a much larger clone. The chain couples TRBV6-6 to TRBJ2-7; maybe TRBD1 (5 bases). This CDR3 contains 13 residues. With 2 bases removed from V and 3 bases from J, the gap between germline ends came to 8 bases. CDR1 is MNHNY, CDR2 SVGAGI, per germline (reference sequence). The CDR3 region has the DNA TGTGCCAGCAGTTACCATCAGGGCTACGAGCAGTACTTC. Encoded protein: CASSYHQGYEQYF.

Ten or more counts support this clonotype. This chain connects TRBV7-9 to TRBJ2-7, with 9 bases identical to TRBD1. V lost 4 bases and J lost 5; bases outside the gene matches: 6. The length of the CDR3 is 14 residues. Looked up from germline, CDR1 is SEHNR and CDR2 is FQNEAQ (reference sequence). The CDR3 bases are TGTGCCAGCAGCTCCCCGGGACAGGGACACGAGCAGTACTTC. It encodes CASSSPGQGHEQYF.

The chain recombines TRBV7-3 with TRBJ2-5; TRBD2 matches 8 bases. Germline assignment: CDR1 SGHTA and CDR2 FQGTGA. CDR3 length equals 15 residues. After removal of 3 bases from V and 1 base from J, the junction contained 4 bases not matched to a gene. For the CDR3, the DNA is TGTGCCAGCAGCTTTGACGGGGGGGCCCAAGAGACCCAGTACTTC. This translates into CASSFDGGAQETQYF.

The chain couples TRBV7-9 to TRBJ2-7; D gene unclear. The germline CDR1 and CDR2 sequences are SEHNR and FQNEAQ (reference sequence). V was clipped by 1 base and J by 7 bases, with 11 bases between them. CDR3 size: 13 residues. This CDR3 reads CASSLGNQGEQYF. In DNA, the CDR3 is TGTGCCAGCAGCTTAGGAAACCAAGGGGAGCAGTACTTC. The variable domain in full, completed from reference TRBV7-9 and TRBJ2-7, reads DTGVSQNPRHKITKRGQNVTFRCDPISEHNRLYWYRQTLGQGPEFLTYFQNEAQLEKSRLLSDRFSAERPKGSFSTLEIQRTEQGDSAMYLCASSLGNQGEQYFGPGTRLTVT.

This clonotype showed up many times. The chain employs TRBV27 and TRBJ2-3, with 9 bases that match TRBD2. The germline V gene has CDR1 MNHEY and CDR2 SMNVEV (reference sequence). V shed 10 bases, J shed 9 bases, and the junction held 11 bases outside the gene matches. The CDR3 loop spans 13 amino acids. CDR3: CATGTSWEGTQYF. The CDR3 coding sequence is TGTGCCACTGGGACTAGCTGGGAGGGGACGCAGTATTTT.

The sample holds many counts of this clonotype. This rearrangement joins TRBV3-1 to TRBJ2-1; 9 bases are a match to TRBD1. J was trimmed by 2 bases and V by 5 bases; bases with no gene match: 4. The V gene's germline CDR1 is LGHDT and CDR2 YNNKEL (reference sequence). The CDR3 runs 15 residues. CDR3 sequence (DNA): TGTGCCAGCAGCTCCGGACAGGGGACCTACAATGAGCAGTTCTTC. Its protein product is CASSSGQGTYNEQFF.

This clonotype was observed a few times. This chain connects TRBV6-1 to TRBJ2-5, with 7 bases fitting TRBD2. The germline gives CDR1 MNHNS, CDR2 SASEGT. Losses at the gene ends were 7 bases for V and 0 bases for J; bases not matched to a gene: 8. CDR3 length: 15 residues. This CDR3 is CASNPGTMYQETQYF. DNA for the CDR3: TGTGCCAGCAATCCCGGGACTATGTACCAAGAGACCCAGTACTTC.

The CDR3 sequence is CASSRYYGDSYNEQFF. CDR3 DNA: TGCGCCAGCAGCCGCTATTACGGGGACTCCTACAATGAGCAGTTCTTC. The V call is TRBV4-3, the J call TRBJ2-1; perhaps TRBD2 as D (5 bases). This CDR3 has 16 residues. The V gene lost 4 bases and the J gene lost 0 bases, with 13 bases spanning the gap. Germline-derived CDR1 and CDR2 are LGHNA and YSLEER.

A few counts support this clonotype. The V call is TRBV18, the J call TRBJ2-1, with D unresolved. Germline V lookup: CDR1 KGHSH, CDR2 LQKENI. The CDR3 covers 12 residues. With 2 bases removed from V and 12 bases from J, the gap between germline ends came to 11 bases. CDR3 nucleotide sequence: TGTGCCAGCTCACCAGCCGATATCGGGCAGTTCTTC. As protein: CASSPADIGQFF.

This clonotype was recorded at least ten times. The chain is built from TRBV5-5 and TRBJ1-2; D gene ambiguous. The CDR3 is 13 amino acids. Germline-derived CDR1 and CDR2 are SGHKS and YYEKEE (reference sequence). With 4 bases removed from V and 7 bases from J, the gap between germline ends came to 14 bases. The CDR3: CASSPVAGFGYTF. For the CDR3, the DNA is TGTGCCAGCAGCCCTGTGGCGGGCTTTGGCTACACCTTC.

This clonotype was picked up a small number of times. The genes are TRBV4-2 and TRBJ2-7; either TRBD1 or TRBD2 may fit D (5 bases each). This CDR3 has 14 amino acids. CDR1 LGHNA and CDR2 YNFKEQ come from the germline V gene. V lost 3 bases and J 3 bases, leaving 12 bases between the germline ends. This CDR3 is CASSHPGLGYEQYF. The DNA of the CDR3 is TGTGCCAGCAGCCATCCGGGGCTGGGCTACGAGCAGTACTTC.

This clonotype occurred a few times. The chain has TRBV7-9 and TRBJ2-3; D remains ambiguous. Trimming took off 4 bases at V and 1 base at J, with 15 bases between the two ends. Germline lookup yields CDR1 SEHNR and CDR2 FQNEAQ (reference sequence). The CDR3 totals 16 residues. The CDR3: CASSSLDPWGTDTQYF. The CDR3 DNA sequence: TGTGCCAGCAGCTCTCTAGATCCCTGGGGCACAGATACGCAGTATTTT.

This rearrangement joins TRBV30 to TRBJ2-3, with D perhaps being TRBD1 or TRBD2 (5 bases each). Germline V gene data show CDR1 as GTSNPN and CDR2 as SVGIG (reference sequence). The CDR3 is 10 residues long. CDR3 in DNA: TGTGCTTCACGGGGCCCTACGCAGTATTTT. Amino acid sequence: CASRGPTQYF.

The V and J genes are TRBV15 and TRBJ2-2, with 8 bases lining up with TRBD1. The CDR3 totals 14 residues. Germline V gene data show CDR1 as LNHNV and CDR2 as YYDKDF (reference sequence). J was trimmed by 6 bases and V by 1 base; bases with no gene match: 1. CDR3 in DNA: TGTGCCACCAGCAGAGGACAGGGGCCCGGGGAGCTGTTTTTT. The encoded protein is CATSRGQGPGELFF. Together with reference TRBV15 and TRBJ2-2, the CDR3 gives the full variable domain: DAMVIQNPRYQVTQFGKPVTLSCSQTLNHNVMYWYQQKSSQAPKLLFHYYDKDFNNEADTPDNFQSRRPNTSFCFLDIRSPGLGDTAMYLCATSRGQGPGELFFGEGSRLTVL.

This clonotype was seen more than once but under ten times. V usage is TRBV10-3 and J usage is TRBJ2-7; perhaps TRBD2 as D (5 bases). There are 13 residues in the CDR3. The V gene lost 2 bases and the J gene lost 4 bases, with 9 bases spanning the gap. The V gene's germline CDR1 is ENHRY and CDR2 SYGVKD. The CDR3 DNA reads TGTGCCATCAGTGAGAGGACTGGGTACGAGCAGTACTTC. Amino acid sequence: CAISERTGYEQYF.

This clonotype came up many times. The gene calls are TRBV3-1 and TRBJ2-1; D might be TRBD2 (5 bases). Trimming took 4 bases from V and 3 from J, leaving 13 bases between them. The length of the CDR3 is 15 residues. Germline lookup yields CDR1 LGHDT and CDR2 YNNKEL (reference sequence). CDR3 amino acids: CASSPSSDVYNEQFF. The CDR3 bases are TGTGCCAGCAGCCCTAGCTCGGACGTCTACAATGAGCAGTTCTTC.

V is TRBV11-2 and J is TRBJ2-7; 8 nucleotides line up with TRBD2. Germline values: CDR1 SGHAT, CDR2 FQNNGV. Losses at the gene ends were 0 bases for V and 3 bases for J; bases not matched to a gene: 13. This CDR3 has 18 residues. The CDR3 is CASSLEGVGVAGSYEQYF. The DNA for the CDR3 is TGTGCCAGCAGCTTAGAGGGGGTGGGAGTAGCGGGGAGCTACGAGCAGTACTTC.

This clonotype was detected only a few times. The chain employs TRBV7-8 and TRBJ2-5; D may be TRBD1 (5 bases). This CDR3 region has 16 residues. V lost 1 base, J lost 0 bases, and 12 bases lay in between. Germline CDR1 reads SGHVS; CDR2 reads FQNEAQ. CDR3 loop: CASSLGQTINQETQYF. The CDR3 nucleotides read TGTGCCAGCAGCTTAGGACAGACAATTAACCAAGAGACCCAGTACTTC.